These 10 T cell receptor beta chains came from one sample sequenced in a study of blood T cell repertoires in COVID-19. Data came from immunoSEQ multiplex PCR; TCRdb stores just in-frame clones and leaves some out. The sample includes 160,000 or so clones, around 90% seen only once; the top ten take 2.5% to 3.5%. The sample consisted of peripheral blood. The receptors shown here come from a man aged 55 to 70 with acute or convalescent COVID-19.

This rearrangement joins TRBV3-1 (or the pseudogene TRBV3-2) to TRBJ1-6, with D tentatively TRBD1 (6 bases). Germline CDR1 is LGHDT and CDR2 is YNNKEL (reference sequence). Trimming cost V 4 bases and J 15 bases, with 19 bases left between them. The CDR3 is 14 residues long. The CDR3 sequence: CASSLSSQGFFLHF. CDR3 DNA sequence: TGTGCCAGCAGCCTCAGTTCACAGGGCTTTTTCCTCCACTTT.

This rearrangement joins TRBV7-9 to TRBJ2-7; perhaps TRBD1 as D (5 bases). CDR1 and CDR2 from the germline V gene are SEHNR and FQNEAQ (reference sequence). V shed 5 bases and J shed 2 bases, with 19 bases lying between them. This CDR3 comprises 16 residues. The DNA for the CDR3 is TGTGCCAGCAGCAGAACAGGTACAGCCTTAGCCTACGAGCAGTACTTC. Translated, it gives CASSRTGTALAYEQYF.

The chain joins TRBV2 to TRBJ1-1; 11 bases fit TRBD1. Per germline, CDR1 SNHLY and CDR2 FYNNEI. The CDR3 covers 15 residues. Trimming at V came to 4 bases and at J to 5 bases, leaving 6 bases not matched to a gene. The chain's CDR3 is CASSGTGGSLTEAFF. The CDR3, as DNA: TGTGCCAGCAGTGGGACAGGGGGCAGTTTGACTGAAGCTTTCTTT.

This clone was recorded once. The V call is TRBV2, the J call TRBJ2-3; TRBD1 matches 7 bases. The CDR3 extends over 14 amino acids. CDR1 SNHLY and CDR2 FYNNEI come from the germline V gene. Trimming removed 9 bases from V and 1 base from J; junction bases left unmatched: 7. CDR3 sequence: CARQGPQGTDTQYF. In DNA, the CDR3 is TGTGCCAGACAGGGGCCCCAAGGCACAGATACGCAGTATTTT.

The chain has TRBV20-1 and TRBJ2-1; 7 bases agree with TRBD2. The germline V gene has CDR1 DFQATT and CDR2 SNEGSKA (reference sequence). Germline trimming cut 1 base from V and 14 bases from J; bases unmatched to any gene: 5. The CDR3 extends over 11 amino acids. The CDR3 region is CSARAGRAKFF. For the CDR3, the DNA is TGCAGTGCTAGAGCAGGGAGGGCAAAGTTCTTC.

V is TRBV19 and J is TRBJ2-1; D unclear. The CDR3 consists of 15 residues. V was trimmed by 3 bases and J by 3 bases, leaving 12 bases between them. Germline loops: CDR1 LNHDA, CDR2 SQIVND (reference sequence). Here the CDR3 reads CASSIGIRYYNEQFF. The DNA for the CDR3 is TGTGCCAGTAGTATCGGTATACGGTACTACAATGAGCAGTTCTTC.

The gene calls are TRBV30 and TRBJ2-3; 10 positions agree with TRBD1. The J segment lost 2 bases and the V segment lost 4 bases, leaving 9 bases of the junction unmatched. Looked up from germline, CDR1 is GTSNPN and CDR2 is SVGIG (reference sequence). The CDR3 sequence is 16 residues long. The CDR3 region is CAWISRQGAVTDTQYF. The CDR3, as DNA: TGTGCCTGGATCTCAAGACAGGGGGCGGTCACAGATACGCAGTATTTT.

The chain's CDR3 is CASVWDREGEQFF. CDR3 nucleotides: TGTGCCAGCGTCTGGGACAGGGAGGGCGAGCAGTTCTTC. The chain recombines TRBV2 with TRBJ2-1, with 9 nucleotides matching TRBD1. Losses at the gene ends were 8 bases for V and 10 bases for J; bases not matched to a gene: 9. The CDR3 is 13 amino acids. Germline V gene sequence: CDR1 SNHLY, CDR2 FYNNEI. Drawing the rest from reference TRBV2 and TRBJ2-1, the complete variable domain is EPEVTQTPSHQVTQMGQEVILRCVPISNHLYFYWYRQILGQKVEFLVSFYNNEISEKSEIFDDQFSVERPDGSNFTLKIRSTKLEDSAMYFCASVWDREGEQFFGPGTRLTVL.

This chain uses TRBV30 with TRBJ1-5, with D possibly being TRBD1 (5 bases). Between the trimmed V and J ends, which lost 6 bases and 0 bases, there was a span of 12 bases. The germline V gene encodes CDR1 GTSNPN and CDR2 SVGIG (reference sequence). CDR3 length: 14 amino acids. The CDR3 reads CACFRQNSNQPQHF. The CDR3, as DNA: TGTGCCTGCTTTCGACAGAATAGCAATCAGCCCCAGCATTTT.

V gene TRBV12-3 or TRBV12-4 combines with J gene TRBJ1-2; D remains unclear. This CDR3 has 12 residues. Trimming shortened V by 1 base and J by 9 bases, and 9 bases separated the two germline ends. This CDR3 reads CASSLEQRRYTF. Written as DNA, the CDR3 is TGTGCCAGCAGTTTAGAACAGCGGCGCTACACCTTC.